This T cell receptor beta chain derives from a study of blood T cell repertoires in COVID-19. Study-wide background: In each case, the material was cDNA or gDNA derived from T cells, B-cell-depleted T cells, or PBMCs.

V was clipped by 0 bases and J by 9 bases, with 15 bases between them. CDR3 length: 15 residues. CDR1 and CDR2 (germline): GTSNPN, SVGIG (reference sequence). Sequencing was performed with immunoSEQ multiplex PCR; in TCRdb, only in-frame clones are kept and a portion is missing. The table shows more than 150,000 clones, with about 90% occurring only once. The TCR originated in a man in his forties with active or convalescent COVID-19. The sequencing sample was made of peripheral blood. This chain connects TRBV30 to TRBJ1-6; D gene uncertain. CDR3 residues: CAWSVSGLRSSPLHF. CDR3 DNA sequence: TGTGCCTGGAGTGTTTCAGGTTTAAGATCTTCACCCCTCCACTTT.